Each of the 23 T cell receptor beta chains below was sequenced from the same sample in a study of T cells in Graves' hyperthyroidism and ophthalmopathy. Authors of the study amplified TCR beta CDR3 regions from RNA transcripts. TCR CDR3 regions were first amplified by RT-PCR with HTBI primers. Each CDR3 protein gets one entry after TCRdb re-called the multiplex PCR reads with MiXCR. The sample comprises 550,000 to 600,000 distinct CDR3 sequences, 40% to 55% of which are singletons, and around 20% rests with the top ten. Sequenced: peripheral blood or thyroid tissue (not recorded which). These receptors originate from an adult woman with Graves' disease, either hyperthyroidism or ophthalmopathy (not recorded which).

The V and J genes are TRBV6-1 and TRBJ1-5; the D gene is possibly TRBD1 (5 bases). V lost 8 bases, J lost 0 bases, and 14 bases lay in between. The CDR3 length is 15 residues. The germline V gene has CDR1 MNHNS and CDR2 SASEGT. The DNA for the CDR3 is TGTGCCAGCGGGTACAGGCGGAATAGCAATCAGCCCCAGCATTTT. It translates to CASGYRRNSNQPQHF.

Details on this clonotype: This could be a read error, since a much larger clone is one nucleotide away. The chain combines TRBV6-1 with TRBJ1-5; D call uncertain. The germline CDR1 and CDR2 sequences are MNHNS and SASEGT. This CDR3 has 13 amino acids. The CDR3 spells CVSRALGNQPQHF. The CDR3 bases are TGTGTCAGCCGGGCATTAGGCAATCAGCCCCAGCATTTT.

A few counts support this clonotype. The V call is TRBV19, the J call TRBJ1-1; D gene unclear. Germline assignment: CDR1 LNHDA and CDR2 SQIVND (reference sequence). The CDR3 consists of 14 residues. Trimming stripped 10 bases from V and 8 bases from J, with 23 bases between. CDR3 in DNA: TGTGCCACCCGACCGGACGTCCCCTCCGAGGAAGCTTTCTTT. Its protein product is CATRPDVPSEEAFF.

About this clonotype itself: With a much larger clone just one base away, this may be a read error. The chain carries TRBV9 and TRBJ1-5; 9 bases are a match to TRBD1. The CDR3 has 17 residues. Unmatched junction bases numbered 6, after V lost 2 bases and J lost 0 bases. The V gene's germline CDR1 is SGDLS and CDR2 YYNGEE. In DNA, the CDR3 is TGTGCCAGCAGCGTGGGGGGACAGGGCTATAGCAATCAGCCCCAGCATTTT. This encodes CASSVGGQGYSNQPQHF.

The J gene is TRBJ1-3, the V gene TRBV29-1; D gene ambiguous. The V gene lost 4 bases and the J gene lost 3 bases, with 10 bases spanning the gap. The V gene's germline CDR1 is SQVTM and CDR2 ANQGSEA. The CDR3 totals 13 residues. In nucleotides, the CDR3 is TGCAGCGTTGGGGTAGGCCTTGGAAACACCATATATTTT. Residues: CSVGVGLGNTIYF.

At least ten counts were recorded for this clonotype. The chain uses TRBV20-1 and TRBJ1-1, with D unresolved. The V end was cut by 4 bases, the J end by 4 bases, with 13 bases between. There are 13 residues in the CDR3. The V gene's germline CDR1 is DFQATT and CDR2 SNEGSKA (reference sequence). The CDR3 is CSANPPGTTEAFF. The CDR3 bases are TGCAGTGCTAACCCCCCGGGTACCACTGAAGCTTTCTTT.

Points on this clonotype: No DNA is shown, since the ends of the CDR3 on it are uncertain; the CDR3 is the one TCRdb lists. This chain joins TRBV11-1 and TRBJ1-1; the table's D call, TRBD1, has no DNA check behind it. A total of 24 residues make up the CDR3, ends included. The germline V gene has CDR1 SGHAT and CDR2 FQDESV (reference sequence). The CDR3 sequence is CASSFYICSGNRQERSRMNTEAFF.

CDR3 protein: CASSYEFGTGDQPQHF. The CDR3, as DNA: TGTGCCAGCAGCTACGAATTCGGGACAGGGGATCAGCCCCAGCATTTT. J is TRBJ1-5 and V is TRBV11-2; TRBD1 matches 10 bases. The junction had 8 bases not matched to a gene; V was cut back by 4 bases and J by 5 bases. Germline V lookup: CDR1 SGHAT, CDR2 FQNNGV. The CDR3 totals 16 residues.

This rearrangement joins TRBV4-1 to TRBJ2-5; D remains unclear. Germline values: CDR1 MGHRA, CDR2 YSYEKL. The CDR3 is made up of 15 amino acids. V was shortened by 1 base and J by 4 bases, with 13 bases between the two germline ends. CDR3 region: CASSQVDGQGETQYF. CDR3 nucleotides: TGCGCCAGCAGCCAAGTCGATGGGCAAGGAGAGACCCAGTACTTC.

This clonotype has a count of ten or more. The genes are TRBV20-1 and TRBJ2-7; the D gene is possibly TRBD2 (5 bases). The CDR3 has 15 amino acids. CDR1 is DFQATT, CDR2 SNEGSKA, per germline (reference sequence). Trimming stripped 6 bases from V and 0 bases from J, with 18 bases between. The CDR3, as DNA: TGCAGTGCCCAAAGGTGGGCGGGCTCCTCCTACGAGCAGTACTTC. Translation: CSAQRWAGSSYEQYF.

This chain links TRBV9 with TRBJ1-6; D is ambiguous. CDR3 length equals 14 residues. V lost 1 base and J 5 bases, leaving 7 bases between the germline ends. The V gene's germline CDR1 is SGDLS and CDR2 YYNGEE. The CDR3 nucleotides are TGTGCCAGCAGCGTAACCGGGGATAATTCACCCCTCCACTTT. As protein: CASSVTGDNSPLHF.

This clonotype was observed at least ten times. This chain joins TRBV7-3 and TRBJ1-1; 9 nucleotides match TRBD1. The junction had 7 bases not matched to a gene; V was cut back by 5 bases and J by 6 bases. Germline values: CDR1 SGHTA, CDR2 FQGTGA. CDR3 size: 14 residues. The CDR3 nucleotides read TGTGCCAGCAGCCCACAGGGGGCGAAGGCTGAAGCTTTCTTT. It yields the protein CASSPQGAKAEAFF.

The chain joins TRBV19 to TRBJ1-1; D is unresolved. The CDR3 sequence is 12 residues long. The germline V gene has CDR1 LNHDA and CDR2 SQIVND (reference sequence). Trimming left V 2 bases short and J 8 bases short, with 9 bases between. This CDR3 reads CASSIRLGEAFF. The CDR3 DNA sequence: TGTGCCAGTAGTATACGCTTGGGGGAAGCTTTCTTT.

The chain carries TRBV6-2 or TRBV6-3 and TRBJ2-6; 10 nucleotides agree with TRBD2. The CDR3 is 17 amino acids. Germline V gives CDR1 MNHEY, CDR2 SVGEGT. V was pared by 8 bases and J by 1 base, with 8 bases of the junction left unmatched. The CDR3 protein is CASGLAATGSGANVLTF. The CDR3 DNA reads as TGTGCCAGCGGACTAGCGGCTACTGGGTCTGGGGCCAACGTCCTGACTTTC.

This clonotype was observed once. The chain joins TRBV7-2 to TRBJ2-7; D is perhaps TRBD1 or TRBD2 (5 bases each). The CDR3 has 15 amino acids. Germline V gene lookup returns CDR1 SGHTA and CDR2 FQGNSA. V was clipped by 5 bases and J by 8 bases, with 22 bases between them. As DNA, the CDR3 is TGTGCCAGCAGCCCGGGACGGCTCAATCAGCCCCAGCAGTACTTC. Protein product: CASSPGRLNQPQQYF.

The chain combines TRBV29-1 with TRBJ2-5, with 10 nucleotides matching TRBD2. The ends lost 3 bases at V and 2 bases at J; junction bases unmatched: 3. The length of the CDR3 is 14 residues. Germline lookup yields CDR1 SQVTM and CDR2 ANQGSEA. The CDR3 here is CSVDPLAGQETQYF. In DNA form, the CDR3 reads TGCAGCGTTGACCCACTAGCGGGGCAAGAGACCCAGTACTTC.

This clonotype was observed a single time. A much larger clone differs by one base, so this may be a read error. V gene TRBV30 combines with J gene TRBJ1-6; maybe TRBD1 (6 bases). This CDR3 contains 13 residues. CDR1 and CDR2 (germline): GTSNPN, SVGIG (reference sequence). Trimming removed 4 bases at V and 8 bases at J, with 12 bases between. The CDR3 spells CAWNVAGDSPLHF. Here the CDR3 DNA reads TGTGCCTGGAATGTAGCAGGGGATTCACCCCTCCACTTT.

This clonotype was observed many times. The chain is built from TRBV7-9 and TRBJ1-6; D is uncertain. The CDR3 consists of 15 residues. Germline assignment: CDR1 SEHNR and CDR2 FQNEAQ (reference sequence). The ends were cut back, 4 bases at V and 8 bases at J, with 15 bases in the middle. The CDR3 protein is CASSSSAGAYSPLHF. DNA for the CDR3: TGTGCCAGCAGCTCCTCCGCCGGAGCGTATTCACCCCTCCACTTT.

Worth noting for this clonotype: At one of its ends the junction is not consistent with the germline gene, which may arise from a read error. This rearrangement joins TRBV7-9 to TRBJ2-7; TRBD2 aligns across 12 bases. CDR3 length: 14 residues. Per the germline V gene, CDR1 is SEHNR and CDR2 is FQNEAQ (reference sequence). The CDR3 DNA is TGTGCCAGCAGCCTAGCGGGAGGGAACAATGAGCAGTACTTC. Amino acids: CASSLAGGNNEQYF.

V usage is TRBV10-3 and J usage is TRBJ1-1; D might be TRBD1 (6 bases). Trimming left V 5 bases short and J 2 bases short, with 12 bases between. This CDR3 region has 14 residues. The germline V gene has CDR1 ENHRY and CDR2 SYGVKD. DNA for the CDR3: TGTGCCATCAGTCCAGGGGTCAGAAACACTGAAGCTTTCTTT. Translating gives CAISPGVRNTEAFF.

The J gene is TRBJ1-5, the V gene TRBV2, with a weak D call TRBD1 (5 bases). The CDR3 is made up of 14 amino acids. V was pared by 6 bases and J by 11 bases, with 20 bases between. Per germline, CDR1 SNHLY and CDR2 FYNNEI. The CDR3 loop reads CASRPGTSGGSQHF. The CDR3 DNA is TGTGCCAGCAGGCCCGGGACTAGCGGGGGGTCCCAGCATTTT.

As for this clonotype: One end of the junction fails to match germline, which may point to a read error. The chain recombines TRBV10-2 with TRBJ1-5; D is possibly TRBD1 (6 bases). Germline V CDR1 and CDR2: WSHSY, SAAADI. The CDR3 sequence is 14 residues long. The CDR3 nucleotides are TGTGCCAGCACCTCGGGGGCTAGCAATCAGCCCCAGCATTTT. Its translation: CASTSGASNQPQHF.

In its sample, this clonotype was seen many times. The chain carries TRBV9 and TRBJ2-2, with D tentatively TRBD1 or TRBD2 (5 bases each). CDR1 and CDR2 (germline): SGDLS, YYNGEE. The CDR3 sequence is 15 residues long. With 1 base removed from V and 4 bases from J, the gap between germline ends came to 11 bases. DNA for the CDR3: TGTGCCAGCAGCGTAAGGAGGACACTCACCGGGGAGCTGTTTTTT. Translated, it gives CASSVRRTLTGELFF.